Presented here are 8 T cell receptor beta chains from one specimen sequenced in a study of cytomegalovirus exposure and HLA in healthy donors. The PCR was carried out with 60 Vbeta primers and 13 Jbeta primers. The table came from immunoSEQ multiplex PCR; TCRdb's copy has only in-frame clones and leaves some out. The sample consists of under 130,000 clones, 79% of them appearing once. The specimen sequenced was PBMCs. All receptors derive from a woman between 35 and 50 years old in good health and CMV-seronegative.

The CDR3 DNA is TGCGCCAGCAGCCCCGGGACAGGCGTGAACTACAATGAGCAGTTCTTC. It specifies CASSPGTGVNYNEQFF. The chain carries TRBV4-3 and TRBJ2-1; 8 nucleotides line up with TRBD1. Per germline, CDR1 LGHNA and CDR2 YSLEER. The CDR3 has 16 residues. V trimming: 4 bases; J trimming: 3 bases; junction bases outside the gene matches: 8.

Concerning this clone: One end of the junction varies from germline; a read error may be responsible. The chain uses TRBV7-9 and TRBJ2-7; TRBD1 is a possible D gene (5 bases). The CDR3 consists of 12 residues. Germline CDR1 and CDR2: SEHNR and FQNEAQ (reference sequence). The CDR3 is CSSTTGSFEQYF. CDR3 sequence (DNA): TGTTCCAGCACCACAGGTTCCTTCGAGCAGTACTTC. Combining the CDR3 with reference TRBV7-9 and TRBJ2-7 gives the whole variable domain DTGVSQNPRHKITKRGQNVTFRCDPISEHNRLYWYRQTLGQGPEFLTYFQNEAQLEKSRLLSDRFSAERPKGSFSTLEIQRTEQGDSAMYLCSSTTGSFEQYFGPGTRLTVT.

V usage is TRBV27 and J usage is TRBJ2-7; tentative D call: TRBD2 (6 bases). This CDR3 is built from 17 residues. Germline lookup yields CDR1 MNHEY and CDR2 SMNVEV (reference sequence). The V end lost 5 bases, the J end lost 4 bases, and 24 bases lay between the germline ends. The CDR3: CASSANFGTAEGYEQYF. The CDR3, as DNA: TGTGCCAGCAGTGCAAACTTCGGGACGGCGGAGGGTTACGAGCAGTACTTC.

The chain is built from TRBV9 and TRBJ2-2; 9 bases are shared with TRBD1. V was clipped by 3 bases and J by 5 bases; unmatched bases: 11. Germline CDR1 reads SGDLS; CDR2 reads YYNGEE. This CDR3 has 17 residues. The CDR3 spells CASSAHPGQGETGELFF. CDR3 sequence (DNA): TGTGCCAGCAGCGCCCATCCGGGACAGGGAGAAACCGGGGAGCTGTTTTTT.

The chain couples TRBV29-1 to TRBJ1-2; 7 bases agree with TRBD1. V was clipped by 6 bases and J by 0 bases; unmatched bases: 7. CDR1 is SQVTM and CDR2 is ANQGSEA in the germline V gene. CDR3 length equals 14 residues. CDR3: CSVQGPPPNYGYTF. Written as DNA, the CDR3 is TGCAGCGTACAGGGGCCGCCCCCTAACTATGGCTACACCTTC.

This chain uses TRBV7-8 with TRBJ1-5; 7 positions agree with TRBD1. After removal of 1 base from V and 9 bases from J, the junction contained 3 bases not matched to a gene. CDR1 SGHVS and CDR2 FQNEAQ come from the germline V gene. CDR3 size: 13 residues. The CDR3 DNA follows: TGTGCCAGCAGCTTAGACAGGGGAGGGCCCCAGCATTTT. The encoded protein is CASSLDRGGPQHF.

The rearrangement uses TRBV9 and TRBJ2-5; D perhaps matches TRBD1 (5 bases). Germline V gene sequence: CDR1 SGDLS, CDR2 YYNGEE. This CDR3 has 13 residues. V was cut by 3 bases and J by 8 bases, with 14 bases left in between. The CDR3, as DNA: TGTGCCAGCAGCGGGACCCCCCAGGGTACCCAGTACTTC. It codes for CASSGTPQGTQYF.

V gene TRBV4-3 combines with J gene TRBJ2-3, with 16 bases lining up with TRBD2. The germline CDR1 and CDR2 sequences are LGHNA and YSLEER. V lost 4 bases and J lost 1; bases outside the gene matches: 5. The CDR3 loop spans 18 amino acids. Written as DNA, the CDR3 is TGCGCCAGCAGCCCCAGGGGACTAGCGGGGGGGCGCACAGATACGCAGTATTTT. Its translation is CASSPRGLAGGRTDTQYF.